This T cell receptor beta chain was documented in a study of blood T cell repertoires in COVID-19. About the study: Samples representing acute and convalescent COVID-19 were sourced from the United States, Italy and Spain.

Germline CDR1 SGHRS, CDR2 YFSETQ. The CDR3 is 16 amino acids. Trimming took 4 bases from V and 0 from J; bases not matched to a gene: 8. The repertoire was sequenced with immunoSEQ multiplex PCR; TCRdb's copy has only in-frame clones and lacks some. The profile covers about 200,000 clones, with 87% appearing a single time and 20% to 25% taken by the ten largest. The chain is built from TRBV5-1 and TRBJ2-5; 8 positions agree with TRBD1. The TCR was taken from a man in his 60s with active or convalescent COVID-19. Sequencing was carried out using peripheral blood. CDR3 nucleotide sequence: TGCGCCAGCAGCCAGGAGCGACAGGGGTACCAAGAGACCCAGTACTTC. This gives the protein CASSQERQGYQETQYF.